The clone carrying this T cell receptor (beta chain) was seen a single time. This entry belongs to a study of blood T cell repertoires in COVID-19. Study-level background: The United States, Italy and Spain supplied acute and convalescent COVID-19 samples. T cells, B-cell-depleted T cells, or PBMCs supplied cDNA or gDNA.

Sequencing was performed with immunoSEQ multiplex PCR; in TCRdb, only in-frame clones are kept and a portion is missing. This sample yields 250,000 to 350,000 clones, of which approximately 84% are seen a single time; approximately 1.5% belongs to the top ten. While infection was still active, Seattle patients were enrolled and then followed longitudinally. V lost 7 bases and J 7 bases, leaving 14 bases between the germline ends. The CDR3 contains 12 residues. CDR1 and CDR2 from the germline V gene are SNHLY and FYNNEI. The clonotype comes from a human donor with COVID-19, enrolled during active disease. The donor label of this sample is uncertain. The J gene is TRBJ2-7, the V gene TRBV2; perhaps TRBD1 as D (7 bases). The sequenced sample was peripheral blood. CDR3 protein: CASKEGAGEQYF. DNA for the CDR3: TGTGCCAGCAAGGAGGGGGCGGGAGAGCAGTACTTC.